The 26 T cell receptor beta chains below all came from one sample that was sequenced in a study of T cells in tuberculosis. The protocol was immunoSEQ multiplex PCR, while the TCRdb copy is restricted to in-frame clones and leaves out a portion. In the table there are about 28,000 clones, around 90% of which are singletons. Sequenced: PBMCs. The receptor set was obtained from a donor between 10 and 35 years old with latent tuberculosis or without tuberculosis infection.

This sequence joins TRBV2 and TRBJ1-5, with D tentatively TRBD1 (6 bases). The CDR3 contains 15 residues. Germline values: CDR1 SNHLY, CDR2 FYNNEI. V was clipped by 6 bases and J by 0 bases, with 12 bases between them. The CDR3 protein is CASSVDSNSNQPQHF. The DNA of the CDR3 is TGTGCCAGCAGCGTGGACAGCAATAGCAATCAGCCCCAGCATTTT. The whole variable domain, remainder taken from reference TRBV2 and TRBJ1-5, is EPEVTQTPSHQVTQMGQEVILRCVPISNHLYFYWYRQILGQKVEFLVSFYNNEISEKSEIFDDQFSVERPDGSNFTLKIRSTKLEDSAMYFCASSVDSNSNQPQHFGDGTRLSIL.

CDR3 sequence: CARRSSSVGELFF. CDR3 nucleotides: TGTGCCAGGAGATCGAGCTCCGTCGGGGAGCTGTTTTTT. This chain connects TRBV9 to TRBJ2-2; no clear D gene. V was pared by 8 bases and J by 7 bases, with 15 bases between. This CDR3 has 13 amino acids. Germline V CDR1 and CDR2: SGDLS, YYNGEE.

CDR3 sequence (DNA): TGCGCCAGCAGCCCGAGGGCCCTCTCGGGGGCCAACGTCCTGACTTTC. Its protein product is CASSPRALSGANVLTF. The V call is TRBV5-1, the J call TRBJ2-6; a possible D gene is TRBD2 (5 bases). Germline CDR1 reads SGHRS; CDR2 reads YFSETQ. The V and J ends lost 4 bases and 4 bases respectively, with 15 bases between them. This CDR3 is 16 amino acids long.

The chain recombines TRBV7-8 with TRBJ1-1, with 7 bases fitting TRBD1. The CDR3 length is 15 residues. V lost 0 bases and J lost 1; bases outside the gene matches: 2. Germline V CDR1 and CDR2: SGHVS, FQNEAQ. The CDR3 reads CASSLARTGNTEAFF. CDR3 DNA sequence: TGTGCCAGCAGCTTAGCGCGGACAGGGAACACTGAAGCTTTCTTT.

This clone was recorded once. CDR3 amino acids: CASSFGALGGLGYTF. The CDR3 coding sequence is TGTGCCAGCAGTTTCGGAGCCCTGGGGGGGCTTGGCTACACCTTC. The rearrangement links TRBV28 to TRBJ1-2; a possible D gene is TRBD1 (6 bases). The length of the CDR3 is 15 residues. Between the trimmed V and J ends, which lost 3 bases and 7 bases, there was a span of 18 bases. Germline V CDR1 and CDR2: MDHEN, SYDVKM.

Only one count was recorded for this clone. The chain has TRBV5-4 and TRBJ2-2; D is undetermined. This CDR3 has 12 amino acids. Trimming stripped 4 bases from V and 2 bases from J, with 3 bases between. CDR1 and CDR2 (germline): SGHNT, YYREEE (reference sequence). CDR3 region: CASSLNTGELFF. For the CDR3, the DNA is TGTGCCAGCAGCCTTAACACCGGGGAGCTGTTTTTT.

CDR3 region: CASSPGAGNTEAFF. The CDR3 DNA sequence: TGTGCCAGCAGCCCAGGTGCCGGAAACACTGAAGCTTTCTTT. This rearrangement joins TRBV7-2 to TRBJ1-1; D not certain. Trimming removed 5 bases from V and 2 bases from J, with 12 bases in between. The CDR3 is 14 residues long. Per the germline V gene, CDR1 is SGHTA and CDR2 is FQGNSA. The whole variable domain, filled in from reference TRBV7-2 and TRBJ1-1, reads GAGVSQSPSNKVTEKGKDVELRCDPISGHTALYWYRQSLGQGLEFLIYFQGNSAPDKSGLPSDRFSAERTGGSVSTLTIQRTQQEDSAVYLCASSPGAGNTEAFFGQGTRLTVV.

The chain carries TRBV6-5 and TRBJ2-3, with D maybe TRBD1 (5 bases). Germline V gives CDR1 MNHEY, CDR2 SVGAGI. The V gene lost 5 bases and the J gene lost 2 bases, with 11 bases spanning the gap. The CDR3 totals 14 residues. The CDR3 bases are TGTGCCAGCAGTCAGGGCGGCCCCACAGATACGCAGTATTTT. Translation gives CASSQGGPTDTQYF.

The CDR3 DNA reads TGTGCCAGCAGCTTGGCCGGGGTCCAAGAGACCCAGTACTTC. Translating it yields CASSLAGVQETQYF. V is TRBV5-4 and J is TRBJ2-5; weak D call: TRBD2 (5 bases). Trimming removed 0 bases at V and 1 base at J, with 7 bases between. Germline V gives CDR1 SGHNT, CDR2 YYREEE (reference sequence). This CDR3 region has 14 residues.

The genes are TRBV6-1 and TRBJ1-3; TRBD1 matches at 7 bases. Trimming took 10 bases from V and 0 from J; bases not matched to a gene: 6. The CDR3 is 14 residues long. Looked up from germline, CDR1 is MNHNS and CDR2 is SASEGT. The chain's CDR3 is CATSRDSSGNTIYF. DNA for the CDR3: TGTGCCACTAGCCGGGACAGCTCTGGAAACACCATATATTTT.

Comment on this clone: One junction end does not reproduce the germline sequence, and a read error may be involved. The rearrangement joins TRBV15 to TRBJ2-7; possible D gene TRBD2, 6 bases. The CDR3 contains 15 residues. The germline V gene has CDR1 LNHNV and CDR2 YYDKDF (reference sequence). CDR3 DNA sequence: TGTGCCACCAGCAGAGACCGCCTGGCGGAGGGAAGGGTTGACTTC. Translating it yields CATSRDRLAEGRVDF. The complete variable domain, with remaining parts taken from reference TRBV15 and TRBJ2-7, reads DAMVIQNPRYQVTQFGKPVTLSCSQTLNHNVMYWYQQKSSQAPKLLFHYYDKDFNNEADTPDNFQSRRPNTSFCFLDIRSPGLGDTAMYLCATSRDRLAEGRVDFGPGTRLTVT.

The CDR3 nucleotides are TGTGCCAGCAGCTTAGTTCGCAGGGAGGTCACCGGGGAGCTGTTTTTT. The encoded protein is CASSLVRREVTGELFF. The chain joins TRBV7-2 to TRBJ2-2; weak D call: TRBD2 (6 bases). V lost 1 base, J lost 4 bases, and 13 bases lay in between. Germline CDR1 SGHTA, CDR2 FQGNSA. CDR3 length equals 16 residues. Complete variable domain (other parts from reference TRBV7-2 and TRBJ2-2): GAGVSQSPSNKVTEKGKDVELRCDPISGHTALYWYRQSLGQGLEFLIYFQGNSAPDKSGLPSDRFSAERTGGSVSTLTIQRTQQEDSAVYLCASSLVRREVTGELFFGEGSRLTVL.

In its sample, this clone was seen a few times. The chain joins TRBV19 to TRBJ1-2, with 8 bases fitting TRBD1. V lost 5 bases to trimming and J lost 4 bases; unmatched junction nucleotides: 3. Germline CDR1 LNHDA, CDR2 SQIVND (reference sequence). This CDR3 has 13 amino acids. CDR3 nucleotide sequence: TGTGCCAGTAGTTTCGGACAGGGCTATGGCTACACCTTC. Residues: CASSFGQGYGYTF.

The J gene is TRBJ2-5, the V gene TRBV5-4; 15 bases line up with TRBD2. The CDR3 is 17 amino acids. CDR1 SGHNT and CDR2 YYREEE come from the germline V gene (reference sequence). Trimming took 4 bases from V and 2 from J; bases not matched to a gene: 6. CDR3 DNA: TGTGCCAGCAGCCCGGGACTAGCGGGGGGCCCACAAGAGACCCAGTACTTC. It translates to CASSPGLAGGPQETQYF.

V is TRBV19 and J is TRBJ2-1, with D tentatively TRBD1 (6 bases). This CDR3 is 15 amino acids long. Per germline, CDR1 LNHDA and CDR2 SQIVND (reference sequence). V gave up 5 bases and J gave up 3 bases, with 14 bases separating them. CDR3 sequence (DNA): TGTGCCAGTAGTCTGGAACCGGGACACTACAATGAGCAGTTCTTC. Translating it yields CASSLEPGHYNEQFF. The full variable domain, its missing parts supplied by reference TRBV19 and TRBJ2-1, is DGGITQSPKYLFRKEGQNVTLSCEQNLNHDAMYWYRQDPGQGLRLIYYSQIVNDFQKGDIAEGYSVSREKKESFPLTVTSAQKNPTAFYLCASSLEPGHYNEQFFGPGTRLTVL.

This chain joins TRBV7-9 and TRBJ2-2; D is possibly TRBD2 (6 bases). CDR3 length equals 19 residues. Germline assignment: CDR1 SEHNR and CDR2 FQNEAQ (reference sequence). Deletions cut 3 bases from V and 3 bases from J, with 23 bases between. The CDR3 DNA is TGTGCCAGCAGCTTTACCACTAGCATCGGCGGGTGGGACACCGGGGAGCTGTTTTTT. Translating it yields CASSFTTSIGGWDTGELFF.

The rearrangement links TRBV5-4 to TRBJ2-1, with TRBD2 matching over 13 bases. The length of the CDR3 is 19 residues. Trimming removed 5 bases from V and 4 bases from J; junction bases left unmatched: 15. Germline CDR1 SGHNT, CDR2 YYREEE (reference sequence). CDR3 amino acids: CASSSGAGTSGDKYNEQFF. The CDR3 DNA is TGTGCCAGCAGTTCAGGTGCCGGGACTAGCGGGGATAAATACAATGAGCAGTTCTTC.

This clone has only one observation. The DNA of the CDR3 is TGTGCCAGCAGTCGTCTGGGAGCGGCAGTCAATCAGCCCCAGCATTTT. Amino acid sequence: CASSRLGAAVNQPQHF. The V call is TRBV6-4, the J call TRBJ1-5; D uncertain. The CDR3 runs to 16 residues. Trimming left V 5 bases short and J 3 bases short, with 17 bases between. Germline CDR1 is MRHNA and CDR2 is SNTAGT.

This clone has a single count. The J gene is TRBJ2-5, the V gene TRBV6-1, with 7 bases matching TRBD1. V was pared by 3 bases and J by 2 bases, with 6 bases of the junction left unmatched. Germline V gene lookup returns CDR1 MNHNS and CDR2 SASEGT. The CDR3 is 15 residues long. The CDR3 DNA reads TGTGCCAGCAGTGAGTCGTCAGGGGGACAAGAGACCCAGTACTTC. Protein: CASSESSGGQETQYF.

V gene TRBV11-2 combines with J gene TRBJ2-3; 12 nucleotides agree with TRBD2. V was clipped by 4 bases and J by 13 bases; unmatched bases: 3. The CDR3 sequence is 12 residues long. Germline CDR1 and CDR2: SGHAT and FQNNGV. The CDR3 nucleotides read TGTGCCAGCAGCTCCGGACTAGCGGGGAAGTATTTT. It is translated as CASSSGLAGKYF.

This chain joins TRBV2 and TRBJ2-3, with D unclear. The V end was cut by 11 bases, the J end by 2 bases, with 14 bases between. This CDR3 has 13 amino acids. The germline V gene encodes CDR1 SNHLY and CDR2 FYNNEI. In DNA form, the CDR3 reads TGTGCCTGTCCCCCGGCGGACACAGATACGCAGTATTTT. As protein: CACPPADTDTQYF. The full variable domain, completed using reference TRBV2 and TRBJ2-3, is EPEVTQTPSHQVTQMGQEVILRCVPISNHLYFYWYRQILGQKVEFLVSFYNNEISEKSEIFDDQFSVERPDGSNFTLKIRSTKLEDSAMYFCACPPADTDTQYFGPGTRLTVL.

The V and J genes are TRBV5-8 and TRBJ1-5, with 9 bases identical to TRBD1. Germline CDR1 is SGHTS and CDR2 is YDEGEE. The CDR3 runs 14 residues. The V and J ends lost 7 bases and 7 bases, in that order; junction bases with no gene match: 9. This CDR3 reads CASRRDRDSQPQHF. CDR3 nucleotide sequence: TGTGCCAGCCGCCGGGACAGGGACAGCCAGCCCCAGCATTTT.

This chain links TRBV5-6 with TRBJ1-2; TRBD1 is a possible D gene (5 bases). The CDR3 totals 14 residues. V was shortened by 3 bases and J by 4 bases, with 13 bases between the two germline ends. Germline V gene data show CDR1 as SGHDT and CDR2 as YYEEEE. CDR3 coding DNA: TGTGCCAGCAGCTGGGCCGGGGGTCCCTATGGCTACACCTTC. Its translation is CASSWAGGPYGYTF.

This chain links TRBV4-1 with TRBJ1-2; 7 bases map to TRBD1. V gave up 0 bases and J gave up 5 bases; unmatched junction bases: 0. The V gene's germline CDR1 is MGHRA and CDR2 YSYEKL. The CDR3 extends over 13 amino acids. Written as DNA, the CDR3 is TGCGCCAGCAGCCAAGAGACAGGGTATGGCTACACCTTC. Translation: CASSQETGYGYTF.

V usage is TRBV6-1 and J usage is TRBJ2-3; 8 bases align to TRBD2. The length of the CDR3 is 15 residues. V was pared by 2 bases and J by 1 base, with 2 bases of the junction left unmatched. Germline V lookup: CDR1 MNHNS, CDR2 SASEGT. The CDR3 loop is CASSEISGGTDTQYF. The CDR3 coding sequence is TGTGCCAGCAGTGAAATTAGCGGGGGCACAGATACGCAGTATTTT.

V usage is TRBV27 and J usage is TRBJ1-2, with D perhaps matching TRBD1 (5 bases). Trimming shortened V by 6 bases and J by 5 bases, and 13 bases separated the two germline ends. CDR1 MNHEY and CDR2 SMNVEV come from the germline V gene (reference sequence). This CDR3 has 13 residues. CDR3 coding DNA: TGTGCCAGCAGGGAGGGGTCCGTATATGGCTACACCTTC. Protein: CASREGSVYGYTF.